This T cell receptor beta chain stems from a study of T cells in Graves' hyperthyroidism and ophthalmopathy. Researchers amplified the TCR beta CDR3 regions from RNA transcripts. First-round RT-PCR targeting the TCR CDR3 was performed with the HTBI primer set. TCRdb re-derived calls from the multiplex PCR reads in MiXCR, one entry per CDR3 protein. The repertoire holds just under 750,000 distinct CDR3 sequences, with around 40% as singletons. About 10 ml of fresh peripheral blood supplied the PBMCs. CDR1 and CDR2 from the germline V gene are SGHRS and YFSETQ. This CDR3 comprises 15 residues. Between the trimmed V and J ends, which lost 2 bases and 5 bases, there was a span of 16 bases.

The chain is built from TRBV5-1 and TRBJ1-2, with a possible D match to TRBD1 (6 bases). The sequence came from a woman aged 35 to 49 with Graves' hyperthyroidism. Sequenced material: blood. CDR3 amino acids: CASSLWDKESYGYTF. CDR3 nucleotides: TGCGCCAGCAGCTTATGGGACAAGGAGTCGTATGGCTACACCTTC.